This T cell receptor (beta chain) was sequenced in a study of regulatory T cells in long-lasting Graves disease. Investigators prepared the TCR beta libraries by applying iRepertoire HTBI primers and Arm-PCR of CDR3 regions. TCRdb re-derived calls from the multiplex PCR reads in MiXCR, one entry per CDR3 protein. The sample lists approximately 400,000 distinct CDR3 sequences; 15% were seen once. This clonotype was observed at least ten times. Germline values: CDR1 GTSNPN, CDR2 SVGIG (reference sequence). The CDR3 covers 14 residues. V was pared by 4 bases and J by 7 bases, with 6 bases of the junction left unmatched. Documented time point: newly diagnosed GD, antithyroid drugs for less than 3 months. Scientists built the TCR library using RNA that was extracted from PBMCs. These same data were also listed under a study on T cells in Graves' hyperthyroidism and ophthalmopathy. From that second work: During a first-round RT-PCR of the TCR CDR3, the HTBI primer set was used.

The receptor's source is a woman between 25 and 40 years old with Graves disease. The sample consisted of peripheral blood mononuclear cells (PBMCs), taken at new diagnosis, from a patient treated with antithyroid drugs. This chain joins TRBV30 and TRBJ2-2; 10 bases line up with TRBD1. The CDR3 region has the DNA TGTGCCTGGACGGGACAGGGGAAGATCGGGGAGCTGTTTTTT. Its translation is CAWTGQGKIGELFF.